The 20 T cell receptor beta chains in this list originate from one sample, sequenced in a study of CD8 T cells in ankylosing spondylitis. TCRdb reprocessed the 5' RACE reads via MiXCR and lists one record per CDR3 protein. Among around 250,000 distinct CDR3 sequences listed, about 30% were seen once. The sample taken for sequencing was blood, either unsorted or a sorted T cell fraction (not recorded which). These receptors all come from a male donor with ankylosing spondylitis or in good health (not recorded which).

The rearrangement links TRBV11-2 to TRBJ1-5; D may be TRBD1 (6 bases). CDR1 and CDR2 (germline): SGHAT, FQNNGV. The CDR3 loop spans 15 amino acids. V was pared by 3 bases and J by 3 bases, with 12 bases between. CDR3 loop: CASSFTEGDNQPQHF. CDR3 sequence (DNA): TGTGCCAGCAGCTTTACGGAGGGGGACAATCAGCCCCAGCATTTT.

The rearrangement joins TRBV11-2 to TRBJ2-5; a weak D match, TRBD1 (6 bases). The CDR3 runs 14 residues. Germline CDR1 and CDR2: SGHAT and FQNNGV. V was cut by 5 bases and J by 1 base, with 11 bases left in between. The CDR3 spells CASSHNRVQETQYF. CDR3 in DNA: TGTGCCAGCAGCCATAACAGGGTCCAAGAGACCCAGTACTTC.

This clonotype was picked up a small number of times. The rearrangement joins TRBV15 to TRBJ2-1, with 7 positions matching TRBD2. The CDR3 loop spans 13 amino acids. Germline trimming cut 6 bases from V and 6 bases from J; bases unmatched to any gene: 5. Germline loops: CDR1 LNHNV, CDR2 YYDKDF (reference sequence). The CDR3 region is CATSSGGVNEQFF. The CDR3 bases are TGTGCCACCAGTTCTGGGGGGGTCAATGAGCAGTTCTTC.

This clonotype was picked up many times. The chain joins TRBV6-5 to TRBJ1-1; possible D gene TRBD1, 5 bases. CDR3 length equals 16 residues. Trimming cost V 2 bases and J 0 bases, with 13 bases left between them. Per the germline V gene, CDR1 is MNHEY and CDR2 is SVGAGI. The CDR3: CASSYQSDSLNTEAFF. DNA for the CDR3: TGTGCCAGCAGTTACCAGAGCGACAGCTTGAACACTGAAGCTTTCTTT.

This clonotype has more than one count but fewer than ten. V gene TRBV20-1 combines with J gene TRBJ2-7; 8 bases map to TRBD1. The CDR3 runs to 13 residues. The V gene end was trimmed by 3 bases and the J gene end by 2 bases; junction bases not matched to a gene: 3. Looked up from germline, CDR1 is DFQATT and CDR2 is SNEGSKA (reference sequence). In DNA, the CDR3 is TGCAGTGCTAGGGTCAGGGGGCCCTACGAGCAGTACTTC. It yields the protein CSARVRGPYEQYF.

J is TRBJ2-3 and V is TRBV9; D is undetermined. V dropped 7 bases and J dropped 4 bases, with 10 bases sitting between them. This CDR3 has 12 residues. Germline values: CDR1 SGDLS, CDR2 YYNGEE. CDR3 in DNA: TGTGCCAGCCGCTTAAGGCCAGATACGCAGTATTTT. Protein product: CASRLRPDTQYF.

The V call is TRBV6-5, the J call TRBJ2-3; D remains ambiguous. Germline lookup yields CDR1 MNHEY and CDR2 SVGAGI. This CDR3 has 13 residues. Trimming took off 2 bases at V and 10 bases at J, with 13 bases between the two ends. CDR3 region: CASSYGVSSAQYF. Written as DNA, the CDR3 is TGTGCCAGCAGTTACGGAGTTAGTTCAGCGCAGTATTTT.

The chain carries TRBV13 and TRBJ1-1, with 7 bases identical to TRBD1. The CDR3 loop spans 13 amino acids. Trimming took 5 bases from V and 11 from J; bases not matched to a gene: 11. CDR1 and CDR2 from the germline V gene are PRHDT and FYEKMQ (reference sequence). CDR3 residues: CASSTRQGAGAFF. Here the CDR3 DNA reads TGTGCCAGCAGCACCCGACAGGGAGCGGGCGCTTTCTTT. Full variable domain (rest looked up from reference TRBV13 and TRBJ1-1): AAGVIQSPRHLIKEKRETATLKCYPIPRHDTVYWYQQGPGQDPQFLISFYEKMQSDKGSIPDRFSAQQFSDYHSELNMSSLELGDSALYFCASSTRQGAGAFFGQGTRLTVV.

The chain couples TRBV11-2 to TRBJ2-3, with 12 bases that match TRBD1. The CDR3 sequence is 17 residues long. V lost 5 bases and J lost 1; bases outside the gene matches: 7. Germline CDR1 reads SGHAT; CDR2 reads FQNNGV. This CDR3 is CASSRLGTGGRTDTQYF. The CDR3 coding sequence is TGTGCCAGCAGCCGCCTTGGGACAGGGGGCCGCACAGATACGCAGTATTTT.

The V and J genes are TRBV6-6 and TRBJ2-5; 7 bases map to TRBD2. With 6 bases clipped from V and 4 bases from J, the junction kept 5 bases outside the gene matches. This CDR3 has 13 amino acids. Looked up from germline, CDR1 is MNHNY and CDR2 is SVGAGI (reference sequence). In nucleotides, the CDR3 is TGTGCCAGCAGATGGGAGGGGAGAGAGACCCAGTACTTC. It translates to CASRWEGRETQYF.

The rearrangement joins TRBV12-3 or TRBV12-4 to TRBJ1-4, with D hard to call. This CDR3 region has 16 residues. V gave up 7 bases and J gave up 6 bases, with 21 bases separating them. The CDR3 here is CASTSRFLGVDEKLFF. In DNA, the CDR3 is TGTGCCAGCACCTCGAGGTTTTTAGGCGTAGATGAAAAACTGTTTTTT.

The chain carries TRBV27 and TRBJ1-2; 11 nucleotides line up with TRBD1. CDR1 and CDR2 from the germline V gene are MNHEY and SMNVEV (reference sequence). The CDR3 is made up of 13 amino acids. The V segment lost 8 bases and the J segment 5 bases; nucleotides outside the gene matches: 4. CDR3 DNA: TGTGCCAGCCGGGACAGGGGGTGGTATGGCTACACCTTC. Amino acids: CASRDRGWYGYTF.

The V gene is TRBV20-1, the J gene TRBJ1-2; TRBD1 matches 10 bases. Germline V gene data show CDR1 as DFQATT and CDR2 as SNEGSKA (reference sequence). This CDR3 is built from 14 residues. Losses at the gene ends were 6 bases for V and 5 bases for J; bases not matched to a gene: 9. The CDR3: CSARQGASDYGYTF. Here the CDR3 DNA reads TGCAGTGCCAGACAGGGGGCGTCCGATTATGGCTACACCTTC.

This clonotype was detected only a few times. The CDR3 nucleotides are TGCAGTGCTAGAGATCGAGATAGGGCGGGTCAGCCCCAGCATTTT. Translating it yields CSARDRDRAGQPQHF. The V gene is TRBV20-1, the J gene TRBJ1-5; no clear D gene. Germline V gives CDR1 DFQATT, CDR2 SNEGSKA (reference sequence). The CDR3 has 15 residues. Trimming removed 0 bases from V and 6 bases from J, with 15 bases in between.

CDR3: CASSTREGQWPYEQYF. The CDR3 DNA sequence: TGTGCCAGCAGCACTCGCGAGGGACAGTGGCCCTACGAGCAGTACTTC. The chain has TRBV5-5 and TRBJ2-7; the match to TRBD1 covers 7 bases. Germline-derived CDR1 and CDR2 are SGHKS and YYEKEE (reference sequence). The CDR3 extends over 16 amino acids. The trim removed 4 bases at V and 2 bases at J, leaving 12 bases unmatched.

The genes are TRBV20-1 and TRBJ2-5, with D possibly matching TRBD1 (6 bases). With 0 bases removed from V and 4 bases from J, the gap between germline ends came to 21 bases. The CDR3 sequence is 17 residues long. Germline CDR1 DFQATT, CDR2 SNEGSKA (reference sequence). The CDR3 DNA reads TGCAGTGCTAGAGATCTTGTGGTACAGGGTTTCCGAGAGACCCAGTACTTC. Translated: CSARDLVVQGFRETQYF.

This clonotype has a single count. This chain uses TRBV20-1 with TRBJ2-5, with 10 bases matching TRBD2. V lost 2 bases to trimming and J lost 5 bases; unmatched junction nucleotides: 11. CDR3 length: 16 amino acids. Germline V gene sequence: CDR1 DFQATT, CDR2 SNEGSKA (reference sequence). The DNA for the CDR3 is TGCAGTGCTAGAAGGCCTAGCGGGGGCCTGAGGGAGACCCAGTACTTC. Its protein is CSARRPSGGLRETQYF.

This clonotype was observed a handful of times. The V gene is TRBV20-1, the J gene TRBJ1-2; D is unresolved. Germline CDR1 and CDR2: DFQATT and SNEGSKA (reference sequence). Trimming took 0 bases from V and 2 from J, leaving 7 bases between them. The CDR3 is made up of 13 amino acids. In nucleotides, the CDR3 is TGCAGTGCTAGAGATACCAGGAACTATGGCTACACCTTC. Protein product: CSARDTRNYGYTF.

This chain uses TRBV28 with TRBJ2-7; TRBD1 matches at 7 bases. V shed 4 bases, J shed 5 bases, and the junction held 17 bases outside the gene matches. Germline CDR1 MDHEN, CDR2 SYDVKM. The CDR3 is 17 residues long. CDR3 DNA sequence: TGTGCCAGCAGTTCTACTACCTCACAGGGGCCAAGGGACGAGCAGTACTTC. This codes for CASSSTTSQGPRDEQYF.

This clonotype appeared a few times. This chain joins TRBV12-3 or TRBV12-4 and TRBJ2-5; no reliable D call. Trimming removed 3 bases at V and 3 bases at J, with 8 bases between. This CDR3 spans 13 amino acids. DNA of the CDR3: TGTGCCAGCAGTTTTGTAGCAGAAGAGACCCAGTACTTC. It specifies CASSFVAEETQYF.